A single sample gave rise to the 19 T cell receptor beta chains below, sequenced in a study of lymphopenia after photon versus proton radiotherapy. Assay used: immunoSEQ multiplex PCR; TCRdb lists only in-frame clones, some missing. The sample records over 4,500 clones, 65% to 80% being singletons. The sequencing used peripheral blood, collected from a patient treated with proton-based radiotherapy. Source of these receptors: an older man with esophageal cancer.

Judged by abundance, this clone is medium-sized (0.01 to 0.1%). V is TRBV29-1 and J is TRBJ1-6; 8 bases agree with TRBD1. Germline lookup yields CDR1 SQVTM and CDR2 ANQGSEA. The CDR3 has 14 residues. V shed 3 bases and J 13 bases; nucleotides not matched to a gene: 11. In DNA, the CDR3 is TGCAGCGTTGATGCCGGGACAGGCCGTGGTCCCCTCCACTTT. Its translation is CSVDAGTGRGPLHF.

The chain has TRBV27 and TRBJ2-7; D is perhaps TRBD1 (8 bases). There are 12 residues in the CDR3. The V end was cut by 8 bases, the J end by 6 bases, with 14 bases between. The germline V gene has CDR1 MNHEY and CDR2 SMNVEV (reference sequence). The CDR3 DNA is TGTGCCAGCGGGACTACAGGGGGCGAGCAGTACTTC. This gives the protein CASGTTGGEQYF.

The V call is TRBV29-1, the J call TRBJ2-7, with TRBD2 matching 7 bases. The V gene's germline CDR1 is SQVTM and CDR2 ANQGSEA. The CDR3 loop spans 15 amino acids. Trimming cost V 4 bases and J 5 bases; bases outside gene matches: 14. CDR3 region: CSVVARGEGSDEQYF. CDR3 DNA: TGCAGCGTTGTAGCCCGGGGGGAGGGATCGGACGAGCAGTACTTC.

In its sample, this clone was seen a few times. The V call is TRBV9, the J call TRBJ1-1; D uncertain. The germline CDR1 and CDR2 sequences are SGDLS and YYNGEE. This CDR3 spans 13 amino acids. V dropped 4 bases and J dropped 1 base, with 8 bases sitting between them. CDR3 region: CASSFNENTEAFF. The CDR3, as DNA: TGTGCCAGCAGCTTTAACGAGAACACTGAAGCTTTCTTT. Combining the CDR3 with reference TRBV9 and TRBJ1-1 gives the whole variable domain DSGVTQTPKHLITATGQRVTLRCSPRSGDLSVYWYQQSLDQGLQFLIQYYNGEERAKGNILERFSAQQFPDLHSELNLSSLELGDSALYFCASSFNENTEAFFGQGTRLTVV.

This clone was detected once. The chain combines TRBV19 with TRBJ2-7; 11 positions agree with TRBD2. The CDR3 is made up of 14 amino acids. V lost 10 bases, J lost 2 bases, and 7 bases stayed unmatched. Germline assignment: CDR1 LNHDA and CDR2 SQIVND (reference sequence). The CDR3 DNA is TGTGCCACCAAGACTAGCGGGGACCCCTACGAGCAGTACTTC. As protein: CATKTSGDPYEQYF.

The chain has TRBV6-1 and TRBJ1-4, with 8 bases lining up with TRBD1. Trimming at V came to 4 bases and at J to 3 bases, leaving 7 bases not matched to a gene. The CDR3 contains 16 residues. Germline V gives CDR1 MNHNS, CDR2 SASEGT. The DNA of the CDR3 is TGTGCCAGCAGTGGGACAGGGATGGTCTCTAATGAAAAACTGTTTTTT. Translated, it gives CASSGTGMVSNEKLFF.

This clone was observed a few times. The chain combines TRBV29-1 with TRBJ1-4; 8 nucleotides agree with TRBD1. The CDR3 has 13 amino acids. Germline V gives CDR1 SQVTM, CDR2 ANQGSEA. V was pared by 2 bases and J by 12 bases, with 8 bases of the junction left unmatched. In DNA, the CDR3 is TGCAGCGTTGAAAGGCAGTCAGGGGGCCAACTGTTTTTT. It specifies CSVERQSGGQLFF.

This clone was detected a few times. The chain is built from TRBV7-2 and TRBJ2-7; 8 bases line up with TRBD1. Germline loops: CDR1 SGHTA, CDR2 FQGNSA. CDR3 size: 15 residues. Trimming at V came to 1 base and at J to 2 bases, leaving 4 bases not matched to a gene. CDR3 DNA sequence: TGTGCCAGCAGCTTAGGTCGGACAGGGCCCTACGAGCAGTACTTC. This translates into CASSLGRTGPYEQYF.

Sample share makes this clone medium-sized (0.01 to 0.1%). CDR3 coding DNA: TGTGCCAGCAGTTTCGCGGGTGACACTGAAGCTTTCTTT. Residues: CASSFAGDTEAFF. The chain carries TRBV27 and TRBJ1-1; no definite D call. The V end was cut by 3 bases, the J end by 3 bases, with 8 bases between. Germline V gene data show CDR1 as MNHEY and CDR2 as SMNVEV (reference sequence). The CDR3 runs 13 residues.

This clone was detected a few times. The chain couples TRBV5-4 to TRBJ1-5; D not resolved. V gave up 0 bases and J gave up 3 bases, with 4 bases separating them. Per germline, CDR1 SGHNT and CDR2 YYREEE (reference sequence). This CDR3 has 13 amino acids. The CDR3 DNA reads TGTGCCAGCAGCTTGGATCACAATCAGCCCCAGCATTTT. This translates into CASSLDHNQPQHF.

V and J are TRBV6-1 and TRBJ2-3; TRBD2 agrees at 11 bases. This CDR3 has 19 amino acids. V lost 2 bases to trimming and J lost 2 bases; unmatched junction nucleotides: 12. Germline assignment: CDR1 MNHNS and CDR2 SASEGT. This CDR3 reads CASSERASGGFLFTDTQYF. The CDR3 DNA is TGTGCCAGCAGTGAAAGGGCTAGCGGGGGGTTTTTATTCACAGATACGCAGTATTTT.

This chain joins TRBV4-2 and TRBJ2-5; TRBD2 matches at 9 bases. V gave up 1 base and J gave up 5 bases; unmatched junction bases: 5. CDR3 length: 15 amino acids. Germline assignment: CDR1 LGHNA and CDR2 YNFKEQ. The CDR3 DNA sequence: TGTGCCAGCAGCCAAGGGACTAGCGTTGGGGAGACCCAGTACTTC. Residues: CASSQGTSVGETQYF.

This chain joins TRBV25-1 and TRBJ2-6; D remains unclear. Trimming removed 4 bases from V and 4 bases from J, with 8 bases in between. Germline loops: CDR1 MGHDK, CDR2 SYGVNS. CDR3 length: 14 amino acids. The CDR3 loop is CASSAVSGANVLTF. The CDR3 DNA reads as TGTGCCAGCAGTGCCGTGTCCGGGGCCAACGTCCTGACTTTC. Complete variable domain (other parts from reference TRBV25-1 and TRBJ2-6): EADIYQTPRYLVIGTGKKITLECSQTMGHDKMYWYQQDPGMELHLIHYSYGVNSTEKGDLSSESTVSRIRTEHFPLTLESARPSHTSQYLCASSAVSGANVLTFGAGSRLTVL.

In this sample, this clone turned up once. The chain is built from TRBV28 and TRBJ2-3, with TRBD1 matching over 7 bases. The V segment lost 6 bases and the J segment 1 base; nucleotides outside the gene matches: 7. The CDR3 has 15 residues. Germline V gene lookup returns CDR1 MDHEN and CDR2 SYDVKM. The DNA for the CDR3 is TGTGCCAGCAGCGATAGGGACAGTGGCACAGATACGCAGTATTTT. It specifies CASSDRDSGTDTQYF.

V is TRBV5-1 and J is TRBJ1-1, with 10 bases lining up with TRBD1. V shed 3 bases and J 2 bases; nucleotides not matched to a gene: 7. The germline CDR1 and CDR2 sequences are SGHRS and YFSETQ. The CDR3 covers 16 residues. The CDR3 DNA follows: TGCGCCAGCAGCTCCTCCGGGACAGGGGCCAACACTGAAGCTTTCTTT. Protein sequence: CASSSSGTGANTEAFF.

The chain joins TRBV6-5 to TRBJ1-2; a possible D gene is TRBD1 (6 bases). With 4 bases removed from V and 7 bases from J, the gap between germline ends came to 10 bases. CDR1 MNHEY and CDR2 SVGAGI come from the germline V gene. This CDR3 spans 12 amino acids. The DNA of the CDR3 is TGTGCCAGCAGTTTCACAGGGAGTGGCTACACCTTC. This sequence encodes CASSFTGSGYTF.

This clone has a handful of counts. The genes are TRBV5-1 and TRBJ2-7; TRBD1 aligns across 7 bases. Trimming cost V 6 bases and J 2 bases; bases outside gene matches: 5. From germline, CDR1 is SGHRS and CDR2 YFSETQ. The CDR3 runs 13 residues. The CDR3 region is CASTAGTAYEQYF. The CDR3 nucleotides read TGCGCCAGCACCGCCGGGACAGCCTACGAGCAGTACTTC. The full variable domain, with the rest looked up from reference TRBV5-1 and TRBJ2-7, is KAGVTQTPRYLIKTRGQQVTLSCSPISGHRSVSWYQQTPGQGLQFLFEYFSETQRNKGNFPGRFSGRQFSNSRSEMNVSTLELGDSALYLCASTAGTAYEQYFGPGTRLTVT.

This clone was recorded only once. The rearrangement joins TRBV7-2 to TRBJ2-1; 8 positions match TRBD2. V dropped 0 bases and J dropped 5; count of bases not matched to a gene: 6. This CDR3 comprises 16 residues. Germline assignment: CDR1 SGHTA and CDR2 FQGNSA. The CDR3 loop reads CASSLAILAVNNEQFF. Written as DNA, the CDR3 is TGTGCCAGCAGCTTAGCTATACTAGCGGTTAACAATGAGCAGTTCTTC.

The gene calls are TRBV7-3 and TRBJ2-2; D not resolved. V lost 5 bases, J lost 3 bases, and 16 bases lay in between. Per germline, CDR1 SGHTA and CDR2 FQGTGA. CDR3 length equals 16 residues. In DNA, the CDR3 is TGTGCCAGCAGCATGGCTATGTTTAGGGACACCGGGGAGCTGTTTTTT. Protein sequence: CASSMAMFRDTGELFF.